This T cell receptor (beta chain) was sequenced in a study of T-cell reconstitution after alpha-beta-depleted transplantation in children. Unique molecular identifiers were incorporated during preparation of the TCRbeta library. TCRdb re-analysed the PCR reads in MiXCR, keeping a single row per CDR3 protein. This table holds hundreds of thousands of distinct CDR3 sequences, approximately 15% found once. The source was PBMCs from the stem cell graft donor, collected from the stem cell graft. The sequence was collected from a human donor who donated a stem cell graft to a child with acute myeloid leukemia.

The DNA of the CDR3 is TGTGCCGGGGGGCGTTGCGAGGTTGACAATCAGCCCCAGCATTTT. It encodes CAGGRCEVDNQPQHF. V gene TRBV21-1 combines with J gene TRBJ1-5; the D call in the table, TRBD1, was not verified against the DNA. TRBV21-1 is a pseudogene. The length of the CDR3 is 15 residues.